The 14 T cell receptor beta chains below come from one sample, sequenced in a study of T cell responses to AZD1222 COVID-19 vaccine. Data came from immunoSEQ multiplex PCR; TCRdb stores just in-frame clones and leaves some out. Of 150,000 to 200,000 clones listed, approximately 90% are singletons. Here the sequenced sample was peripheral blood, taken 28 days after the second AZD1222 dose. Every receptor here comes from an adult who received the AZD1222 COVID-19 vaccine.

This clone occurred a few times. The CDR3 protein is CASSRTAGGSGNTIYF. The CDR3 DNA sequence: TGCGCCAGCAGCCGAACTGCAGGGGGCTCTGGAAACACCATATATTTT. The chain employs TRBV4-3 and TRBJ1-3; TRBD1 matches at 7 bases. There are 16 residues in the CDR3. Looked up from germline, CDR1 is LGHNA and CDR2 is YSLEER. The J segment lost 0 bases and the V segment lost 4 bases, leaving 6 bases of the junction unmatched.

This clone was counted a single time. CDR3 in amino acids: CASSLGGGPGANEKLFF. CDR3 bases: TGTGCCAGCAGCTTGGGCGGGGGACCGGGAGCCAATGAAAAACTGTTTTTT. The chain employs TRBV7-9 and TRBJ1-4; D might be TRBD1 (5 bases). Trimming stripped 3 bases from V and 5 bases from J, with 19 bases between. The CDR3 loop spans 17 amino acids. Per germline, CDR1 SEHNR and CDR2 FQNEAQ (reference sequence).

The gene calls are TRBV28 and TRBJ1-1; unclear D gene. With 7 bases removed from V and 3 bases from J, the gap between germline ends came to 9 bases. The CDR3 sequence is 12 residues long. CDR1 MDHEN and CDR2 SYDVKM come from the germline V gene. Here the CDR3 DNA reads TGTGCCAGCAACGAGGGCTACACTGAAGCTTTCTTT. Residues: CASNEGYTEAFF.

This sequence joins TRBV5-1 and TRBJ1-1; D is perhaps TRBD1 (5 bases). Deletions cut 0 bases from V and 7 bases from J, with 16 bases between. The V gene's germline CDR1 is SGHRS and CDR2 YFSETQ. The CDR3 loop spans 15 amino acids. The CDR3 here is CASSLERGSGFEAFF. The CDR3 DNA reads TGCGCCAGCAGCTTGGAAAGGGGATCGGGGTTTGAAGCTTTCTTT.

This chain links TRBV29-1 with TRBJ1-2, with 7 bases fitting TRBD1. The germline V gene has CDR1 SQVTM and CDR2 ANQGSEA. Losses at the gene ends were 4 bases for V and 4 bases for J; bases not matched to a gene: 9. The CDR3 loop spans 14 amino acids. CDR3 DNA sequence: TGCAGCGTTGGGAAACAGGGGAAACTCTATGGCTACACCTTC. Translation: CSVGKQGKLYGYTF.

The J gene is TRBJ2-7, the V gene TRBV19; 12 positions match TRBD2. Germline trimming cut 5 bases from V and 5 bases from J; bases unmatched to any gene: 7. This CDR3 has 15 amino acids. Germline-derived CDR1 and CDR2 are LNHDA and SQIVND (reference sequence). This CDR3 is CASSLTSGRSHEQYF. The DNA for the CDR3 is TGTGCCAGTAGTCTGACTAGCGGGAGATCCCACGAGCAGTACTTC.

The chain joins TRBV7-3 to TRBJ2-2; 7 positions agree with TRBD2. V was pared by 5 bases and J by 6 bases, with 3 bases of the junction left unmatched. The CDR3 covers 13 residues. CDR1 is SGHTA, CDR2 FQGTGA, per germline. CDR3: CASSRTSAGELFF. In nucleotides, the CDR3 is TGTGCCAGCAGCCGGACTAGTGCCGGGGAGCTGTTTTTT.

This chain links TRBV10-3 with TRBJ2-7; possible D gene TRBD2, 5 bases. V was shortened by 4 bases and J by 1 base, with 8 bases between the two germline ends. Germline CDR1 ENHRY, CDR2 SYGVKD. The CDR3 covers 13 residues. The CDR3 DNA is TGTGCCATCAGTGGTGGGGAGTCCTACGAGCAGTACTTC. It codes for CAISGGESYEQYF.

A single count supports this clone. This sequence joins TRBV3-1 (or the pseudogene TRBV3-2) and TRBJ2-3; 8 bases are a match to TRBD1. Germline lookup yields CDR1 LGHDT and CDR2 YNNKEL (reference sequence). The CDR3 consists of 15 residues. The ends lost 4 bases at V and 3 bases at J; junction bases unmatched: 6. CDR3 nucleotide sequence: TGTGCCAGCAGCCGCCAGGGGGCCATGACAGATACGCAGTATTTT. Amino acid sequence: CASSRQGAMTDTQYF.

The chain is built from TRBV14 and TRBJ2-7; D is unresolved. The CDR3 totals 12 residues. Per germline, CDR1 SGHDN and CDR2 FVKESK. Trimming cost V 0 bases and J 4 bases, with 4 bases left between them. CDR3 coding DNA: TGTGCCAGCAGCCAAGATCAGTACGAGCAGTACTTC. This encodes CASSQDQYEQYF.

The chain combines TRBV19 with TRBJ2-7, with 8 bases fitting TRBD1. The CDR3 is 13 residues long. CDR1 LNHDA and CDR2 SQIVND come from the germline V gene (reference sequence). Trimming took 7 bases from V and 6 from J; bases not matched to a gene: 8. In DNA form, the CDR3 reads TGTGCCAGTACCGCGACAGGGGCTCGCGAGCAGTACTTC. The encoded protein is CASTATGAREQYF.

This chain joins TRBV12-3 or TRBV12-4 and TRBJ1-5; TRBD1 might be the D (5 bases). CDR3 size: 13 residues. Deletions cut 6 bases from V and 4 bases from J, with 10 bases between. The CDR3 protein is CASRPGGNQPQHF. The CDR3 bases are TGTGCCAGCAGGCCGGGGGGGAATCAGCCCCAGCATTTT.

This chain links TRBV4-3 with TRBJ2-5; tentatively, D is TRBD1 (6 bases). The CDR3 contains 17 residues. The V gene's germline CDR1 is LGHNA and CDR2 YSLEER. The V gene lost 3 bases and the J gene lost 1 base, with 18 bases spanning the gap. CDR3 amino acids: CASSQGPGGGSQETQYF. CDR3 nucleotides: TGCGCCAGCAGCCAGGGGCCCGGTGGGGGCTCCCAAGAGACCCAGTACTTC.

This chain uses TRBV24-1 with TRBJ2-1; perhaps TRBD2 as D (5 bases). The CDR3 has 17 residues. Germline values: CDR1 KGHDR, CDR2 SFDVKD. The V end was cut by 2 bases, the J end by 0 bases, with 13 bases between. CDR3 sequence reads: CATSDSWTASSYNEQFF. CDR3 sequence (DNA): TGTGCCACCAGTGATTCCTGGACTGCGAGCTCCTACAATGAGCAGTTCTTC.